Sequencing of this TCR beta chain was carried out in a study of T cells in tuberculosis. The overall study: T cells were selected with CD1B tetramers loaded with glucose monomycolate. PBMC were archived before or within 7 days of starting treatment.

Time point given: new active TB diagnosis, blood taken before or within 7 days of starting treatment. Unsorted cryopreserved PBMC were sequenced, averaging approximately 100,000 T cells per clinical donor. Deletions cut 4 bases from V and 5 bases from J, with 22 bases between. The CDR3 length is 16 residues. Germline-derived CDR1 and CDR2 are SGHRS and YFSETQ. Generated by immunoSEQ multiplex PCR, the TCRdb table keeps only in-frame clones and is missing some. The sample carries around 30,000 clones, roughly 93% recorded once. The sequence was collected from an adult with tuberculosis. Source: PBMCs, taken at tuberculosis diagnosis. The genes are TRBV5-1 and TRBJ2-7, with D possibly TRBD2 on 5 matching bases. The CDR3: CASSPLLEVQPNEQYF. The CDR3 DNA reads TGCGCCAGCAGCCCCCTCCTGGAGGTGCAGCCTAACGAGCAGTACTTC.